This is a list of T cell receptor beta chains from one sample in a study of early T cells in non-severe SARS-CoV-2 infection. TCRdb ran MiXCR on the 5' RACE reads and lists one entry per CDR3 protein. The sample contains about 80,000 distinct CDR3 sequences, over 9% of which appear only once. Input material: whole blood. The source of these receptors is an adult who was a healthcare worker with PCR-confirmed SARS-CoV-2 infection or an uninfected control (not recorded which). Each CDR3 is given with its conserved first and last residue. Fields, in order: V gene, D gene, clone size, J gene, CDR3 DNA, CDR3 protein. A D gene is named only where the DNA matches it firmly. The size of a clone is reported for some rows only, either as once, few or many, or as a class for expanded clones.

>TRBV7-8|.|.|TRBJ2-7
TGTGCCAGCAGCATACAGATGACAGGTGCTCCCTACGAGCAGTACTTC
CASSIQMTGAPYEQYF
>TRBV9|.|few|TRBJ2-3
TGTGCCAGCAGCCCCCAGATCACAGATACGCAGTATTTT
CASSPQITDTQYF
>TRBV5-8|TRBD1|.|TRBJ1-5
TGTGCCAGCAATGGACAGGGCCTTTATCAGCCCCAGCATTTT
CASNGQGLYQPQHF
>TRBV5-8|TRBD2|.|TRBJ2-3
TGTGCCAGCAGCTTGGCGGGACTAGCGGGAGGGATTGATACGCAGTATTTT
CASSLAGLAGGIDTQYF
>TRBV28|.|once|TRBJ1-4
TGTGCCAGCAGTTTCTGGCCGATTAATGAAAAACTGTTTTTT
CASSFWPINEKLFF
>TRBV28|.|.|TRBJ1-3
TGTGCCAGCACCCCCGGGGGGGCTCGCGGAAACACCATATATTTT
CASTPGGARGNTIYF
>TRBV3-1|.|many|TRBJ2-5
TGTGCCAGCAGCCAAGCCCCGTACCAAGAGACCCAGTACTTC
CASSQAPYQETQYF
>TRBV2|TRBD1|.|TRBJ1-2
TGTGCCAGCAGCGGAGGGACAGGGACTAACTATGGCTACACCTTC
CASSGGTGTNYGYTF
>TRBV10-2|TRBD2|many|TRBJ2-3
TGCGCCAGCAGTGAGCTAGCGGGAGGGTATACGCAGTATTTT
CASSELAGGYTQYF
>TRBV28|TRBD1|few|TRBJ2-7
TGTGCCAGCAGACCCCGGACAGGGGGCGGTTCCGGGCAGGACTTC
CASRPRTGGGSGQDF
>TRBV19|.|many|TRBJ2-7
TGTGCCAGTAGTATAGCGGGAGACGCCTACGAGCAGTACTTC
CASSIAGDAYEQYF
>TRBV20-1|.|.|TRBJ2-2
TGCAGTGCCATAGGAGGGACCGCGACCGGCGAGCTGTTTTTT
CSAIGGTATGELFF
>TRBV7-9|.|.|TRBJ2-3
TGTGCCAGCAGCGATTACAGCGCAGATACGCAGTATTTT
CASSDYSADTQYF
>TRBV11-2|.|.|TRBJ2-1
TGTGCCAGCAGCTCCCCGTCCGGTATTTTGGCCTACAATGAGCAGTTCTTC
CASSSPSGILAYNEQFF
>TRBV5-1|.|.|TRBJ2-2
TGCGCCAGCAGCTTCCGGACTCCACAGAACACCGGGGAGCTGTTTTTT
CASSFRTPQNTGELFF
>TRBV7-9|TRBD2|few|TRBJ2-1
TGTGCCAGCAGCCCAGGGACTAGCGGGAGAAGTAACAATGAGCAGTTCTTC
CASSPGTSGRSNNEQFF
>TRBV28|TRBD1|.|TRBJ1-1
TGTGCCAGCAGCCGGAACAGGGGGCGCACCACTGAAGCTTTCTTT
CASSRNRGRTTEAFF
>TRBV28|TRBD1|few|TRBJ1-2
TGTGCCAGCTCAGGGGGGAATGGCTACACCTTC
CASSGGNGYTF
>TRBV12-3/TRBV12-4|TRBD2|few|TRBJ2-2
TGTGCCAGCAGTCCTACTAGCGGGAGGGCCCTGACCGGGGAGCTGTTTTTT
CASSPTSGRALTGELFF
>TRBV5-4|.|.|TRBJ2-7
TGTGCCAGCAGCTTGTCGGAAGCCCCCTACGAGCAGTACTTC
CASSLSEAPYEQYF